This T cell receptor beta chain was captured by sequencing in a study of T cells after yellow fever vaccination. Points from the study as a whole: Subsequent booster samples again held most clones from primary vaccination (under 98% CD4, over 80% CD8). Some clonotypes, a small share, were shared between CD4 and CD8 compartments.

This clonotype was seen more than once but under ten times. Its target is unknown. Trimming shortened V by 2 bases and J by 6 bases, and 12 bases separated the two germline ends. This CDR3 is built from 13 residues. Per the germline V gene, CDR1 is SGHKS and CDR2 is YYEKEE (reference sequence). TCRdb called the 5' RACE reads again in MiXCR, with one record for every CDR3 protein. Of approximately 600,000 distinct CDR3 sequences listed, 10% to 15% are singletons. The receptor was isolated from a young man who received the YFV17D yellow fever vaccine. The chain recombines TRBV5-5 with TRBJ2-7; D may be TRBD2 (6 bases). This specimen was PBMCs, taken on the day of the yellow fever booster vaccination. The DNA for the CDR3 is TGTGCCAGCAGCTTCGGAGGGTTCGGCGAGCAGTACTTC. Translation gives CASSFGGFGEQYF.